This entry features one T cell receptor beta chain sequence. The sample comes from a study of T cell responses to AZD1222 COVID-19 vaccine. The CDR3 spans 12 residues. The V gene's germline CDR1 is MNHEY and CDR2 SVGAGI. The ends were cut back, 2 bases at V and 4 bases at J, with 4 bases in the middle. TCRdb's table, derived via immunoSEQ multiplex PCR, lists solely in-frame clones and lacks some. The repertoire holds 150,000 or so clones, with roughly 90% as singletons. Sequences were derived from peripheral blood, sampled on day 0 of AZD1222 vaccination. The J gene is TRBJ2-3, the V gene TRBV6-5; D gene uncertain. This clonotype was obtained from an adult in good health. The CDR3 is CASSYPSDTQYF. As DNA, the CDR3 is TGTGCCAGCAGTTACCCATCAGATACGCAGTATTTT.